The clone carrying this T cell receptor beta chain was recorded only once. Its antigen is not known. The entry originates in a study of OX40 agonist ivuxolimab in advanced cancers. On the study more broadly: 40% to 50% of patients had received prior checkpoint inhibitor therapy. Points from the study as a whole: Relative to CD4+ cells, CD8+ T cells on average had more expanded clones. Dose levels from 0.1 to 3.0 mg/kg saw CD4+ and CD8+ blood T cells expand clonally by week 6.

Measured with immunoSEQ multiplex PCR; TCRdb has only the in-frame clones, and not every one. Of some 35,000 clones in the sample, around nine tenths were seen once. In germline, CDR1 is SNHLY, CDR2 FYNNEI. The CDR3 spans 12 residues. Trimming pared 2 bases from V and 6 bases from J, leaving 6 bases between. Source: CD4+ or CD8+ T cells sorted from blood, taken in a trial of the OX40 agonist ivuxolimab. This sequence was found in an adult with an advanced solid tumor such as melanoma, head and neck, liver or kidney cancer. This sequence joins TRBV2 and TRBJ2-3, with D perhaps TRBD1 (5 bases). The CDR3 spells CASSENRDTQYF. In DNA, the CDR3 is TGTGCCAGCAGTGAAAACAGGGATACGCAGTATTTT.